The T cell receptor beta chain under discussion was sequenced for a study of T cell responses to AZD1222 COVID-19 vaccine. The wider study: Analyses pooled second doses at about 4 or about 12 weeks.

A remark on this clone: Its antigen is still unknown.

CDR3 length: 15 amino acids. Trimming removed 4 bases at V and 3 bases at J, with 13 bases between. Germline loops: CDR1 MNHEY, CDR2 SVGEGT. Study-level findings and limits: Repertoires were collected only later (after the peak T cell response had occurred). Spike was spanned by vaccine-associated CD4 TCRs, which were dominant at 160-218 and 743-854.

Clones were sequenced by immunoSEQ multiplex PCR, and TCRdb holds only the in-frame ones, with some missing. The sample consists of over 110,000 clones, roughly 91% of them appearing once. The receptor was derived from an adult in good health. The chain recombines TRBV6-2 or TRBV6-3 with TRBJ2-1, with D perhaps TRBD1 or TRBD2 (5 bases each). Sequenced here: peripheral blood, sampled on day 0 of AZD1222 vaccination. The CDR3 loop reads CASSFRDPDYNEQFF. The CDR3 bases are TGTGCCAGCAGTTTTCGGGACCCCGACTACAATGAGCAGTTCTTC.